This TCR beta chain emerged from a study of blood T cell repertoires in COVID-19. Across the study: Researchers got acute and convalescent COVID-19 samples from the United States, Italy and Spain. The cDNA or gDNA used as material had been derived from T cells, B-cell-depleted T cells, or PBMCs.

Per the original methods: Estimation of nucleated cell counts was performed using reference gene primer amplification. Some clones are missing from TCRdb's copy, which holds only in-frame ones; the method was immunoSEQ multiplex PCR. V and J calls and clone size are given by that table; D and trimming were obtained from the DNA. The table has under 150,000 clones, approximately 88% seen once. The V end lost 0 bases, the J end lost 1 base, and 10 bases lay between the germline ends. There are 15 residues in the CDR3. The receptor's source is a human donor in a cohort sampled during active COVID-19. The genes are TRBV5-3 and TRBJ1-2; possible D gene TRBD1, 6 bases. TRBV5-3 has ORF status, its function being uncertain. The source material was peripheral blood. The CDR3 coding sequence is TGTGCCAGAAGCTTGGTGGACAGAAGTAACTATGGCTACACCTTC. Translated: CARSLVDRSNYGYTF.